The source of this T cell receptor (beta chain) is a study of CD8+CD57+ T cells in acquired aplastic anemia. On the study more broadly: Mean DNA quantity obtained from sorted CD4+ and CD8+ cells was about 3.2 ug.

Using genomic DNA as the template, TCR beta VDJ and CDR3 profiling was carried out. MiXCR, run by TCRdb on the reads, gives a single entry per CDR3 protein. The sample consists of about 160,000 distinct CDR3 sequences, around 45% of them appearing once. Germline assignment: CDR1 SEHNR and CDR2 FQNEAQ (reference sequence). Trimming stripped 5 bases from V and 5 bases from J, with 19 bases between. The CDR3 has 16 amino acids. The sample holds many counts of this clonotype. This chain links TRBV7-9 with TRBJ2-1; D is perhaps TRBD2 (6 bases). The source of this sequence is a human donor in good health. The sequencing sample was made of sorted CD4+, CD8+, or CD8+CD57+ T cells (not recorded which) from PBMCs. The CDR3 region is CASSVSGRREDNEQFF. CDR3 bases: TGTGCCAGCAGCGTCTCCGGACGGAGGGAGGACAATGAGCAGTTCTTC.